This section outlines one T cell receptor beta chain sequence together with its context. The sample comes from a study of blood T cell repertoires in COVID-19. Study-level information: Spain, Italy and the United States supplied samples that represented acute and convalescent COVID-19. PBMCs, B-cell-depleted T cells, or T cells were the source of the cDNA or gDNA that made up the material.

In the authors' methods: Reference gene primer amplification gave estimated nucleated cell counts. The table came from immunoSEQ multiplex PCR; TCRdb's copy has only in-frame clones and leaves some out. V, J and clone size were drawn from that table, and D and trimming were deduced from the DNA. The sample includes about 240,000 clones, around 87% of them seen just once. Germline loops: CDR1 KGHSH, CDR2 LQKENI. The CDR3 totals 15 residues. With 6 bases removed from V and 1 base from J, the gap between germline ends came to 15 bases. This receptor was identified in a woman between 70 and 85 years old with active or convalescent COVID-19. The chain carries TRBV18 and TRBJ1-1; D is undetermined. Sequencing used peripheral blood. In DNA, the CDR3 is TGTGCCAGCTCTATCGGCTTCGGAGCGAACACTGAAGCTTTCTTT. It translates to CASSIGFGANTEAFF.